These 2 T cell receptor beta chains originate from one sample sequenced in a study of OX40 agonist ivuxolimab in advanced cancers. Some clones are missing from TCRdb's copy, which holds only in-frame ones; the method was immunoSEQ multiplex PCR. The sample lists roughly 8,400 clones; nearly 70% were seen once. The sample here was CD4+ or CD8+ T cells sorted from blood, taken in a trial of the OX40 agonist ivuxolimab. The origin of the receptors is an adult with an advanced solid tumor such as melanoma, head and neck, liver or kidney cancer.

This clone has only a few counts. CDR3 region: CASSLIQGPFF. CDR3 nucleotide sequence: TGTGCCAGCAGTTTAATCCAGGGCCCGTTTTTT. The chain uses TRBV28 and TRBJ1-4; TRBD1 is a possible D gene (5 bases). V lost 2 bases to trimming and J lost 16 bases, with 11 bases between them. In germline, CDR1 is MDHEN, CDR2 SYDVKM. The length of the CDR3 is 11 residues.

The chain couples TRBV6-5 to TRBJ1-6; D is ambiguous. CDR1 MNHEY and CDR2 SVGAGI come from the germline V gene. This CDR3 spans 11 amino acids. Trimming cost V 8 bases and J 12 bases, with 11 bases left between them. CDR3 protein: CASGPARPLHF. As DNA, the CDR3 is TGTGCCAGCGGCCCAGCCCGACCCCTCCACTTT.